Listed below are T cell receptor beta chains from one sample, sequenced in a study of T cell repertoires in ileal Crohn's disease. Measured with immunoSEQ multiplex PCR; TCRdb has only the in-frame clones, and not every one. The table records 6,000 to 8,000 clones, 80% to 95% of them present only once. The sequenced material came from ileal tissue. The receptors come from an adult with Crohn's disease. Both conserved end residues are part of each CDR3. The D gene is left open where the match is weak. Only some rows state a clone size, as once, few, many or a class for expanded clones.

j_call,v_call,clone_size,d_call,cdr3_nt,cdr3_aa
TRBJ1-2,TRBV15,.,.,TGTGCCACCAGCAGAGTCGGCTATGGCTACACCTTC,CATSRVGYGYTF
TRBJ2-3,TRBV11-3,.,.,TGTGCCAGCAGTCCTCTCCCCACAGATACGCAGTATTTT,CASSPLPTDTQYF
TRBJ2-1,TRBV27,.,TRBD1,TGTGCCAGCAGTTTGCCACAGGGGGCAGGGAATGAGCAGTTCTTC,CASSLPQGAGNEQFF
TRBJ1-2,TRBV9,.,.,TGTGCCAGCAGCGTAGGCGGGGGCCGGGTCTATGGCTACACCTTC,CASSVGGGRVYGYTF
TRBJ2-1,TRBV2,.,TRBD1,TGTGCCAGCGCCGGCACAGGGGGCAATAATGAGCAGTTCTTC,CASAGTGGNNEQFF
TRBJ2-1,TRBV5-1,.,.,TGCGCCAGCAGCTTGGAGGGGAGGATTTCGGATGAGCAGTTCTTC,CASSLEGRISDEQFF
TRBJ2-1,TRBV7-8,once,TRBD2,TGTGCCAGCAGCTTGGTAGCGGGAGCCTTCGATGAGCAGTTCTTC,CASSLVAGAFDEQFF
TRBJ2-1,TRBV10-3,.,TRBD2,TGTGCCATGGGGACTAGCGGGAGTGGTGAGCAGTTCTTC,CAMGTSGSGEQFF
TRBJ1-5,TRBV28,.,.,TGTGCCAGCAGTTCAACCCAAGCGGGCTATCAGCCCCAGCATTTT,CASSSTQAGYQPQHF
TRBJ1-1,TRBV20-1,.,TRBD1,TGCAGTGCGAGGACAGGCCCTGAAGCTTTCTTT,CSARTGPEAFF
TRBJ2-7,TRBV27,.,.,TGTGCCAGCAAGAAGGGGCCCTACGAGCAGTACTTC,CASKKGPYEQYF
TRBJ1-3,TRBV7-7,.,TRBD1,TGTGCTAGCAGCTCCGGAGGGGGCGGAAACACCATATATTTT,CASSSGGGGNTIYF
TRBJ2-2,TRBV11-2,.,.,TGTGCCAGCAGCTTAGGGTCCAGGGGATCGAACACCGGGGAGCTGTTTTTT,CASSLGSRGSNTGELFF
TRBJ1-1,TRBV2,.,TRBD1,TGTGCCAGCAGTGAATTGACAGGGGCCCATCAAGGCACTGAAGCTTTCTTT,CASSELTGAHQGTEAFF
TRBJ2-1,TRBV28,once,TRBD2,TGTGCCAGCAGTCTCGGGAGGCTAGCGGCGTCTGAGCAGTTCTTC,CASSLGRLAASEQFF
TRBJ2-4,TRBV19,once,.,TGTGCCAGTAGTCCGGACATGACCGCGAGAGTTAATTCCATTCAGTACTTC,CASSPDMTARVNSIQYF
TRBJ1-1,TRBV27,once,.,TGTGCCAGCAGTTTAAAGGCCACGGGCACTGAAGCTTTCTTT,CASSLKATGTEAFF
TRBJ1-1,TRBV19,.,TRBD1,TGTGCCACCAGGGACAGGGGGTATAGTATCACTGAAGCTTTCTTT,CATRDRGYSITEAFF
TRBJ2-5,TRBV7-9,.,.,TGTGCCAGCAGCGCTAGGGAGACCCAGTACTTC,CASSARETQYF
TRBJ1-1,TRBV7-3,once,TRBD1,TGTGCCAGCCGCCGGACAGGGGACACTGAAGCTTTCTTT,CASRRTGDTEAFF
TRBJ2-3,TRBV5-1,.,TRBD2,TGCGCCAGCAGTGAGGGAGGGCGGACAGATACGCAGTATTTT,CASSEGGRTDTQYF
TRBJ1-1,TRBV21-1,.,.,TGTGCCAGCAGCAAAGAGGGCGGGGGGCTGAACACTGAAGCTTTCTTT,CASSKEGGGLNTEAFF
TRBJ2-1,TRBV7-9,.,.,TGTGCCAGCAGCCCGCTGGGGGCTGGCTACAATGAGCAGTTCTTC,CASSPLGAGYNEQFF
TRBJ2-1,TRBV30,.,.,TGTGCCTGGAGTGTACTAGTTTCCCACAATGAGCAGTTCTTC,CAWSVLVSHNEQFF
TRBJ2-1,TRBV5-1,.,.,TGCGCCAGCAGCGCGTCACAGTACAATGAGCAGTTCTTC,CASSASQYNEQFF
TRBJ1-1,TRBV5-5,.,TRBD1,TGTGCCAGCAGCTCATGGACAGGGATGAACACTGAAGCTTTCTTT,CASSSWTGMNTEAFF